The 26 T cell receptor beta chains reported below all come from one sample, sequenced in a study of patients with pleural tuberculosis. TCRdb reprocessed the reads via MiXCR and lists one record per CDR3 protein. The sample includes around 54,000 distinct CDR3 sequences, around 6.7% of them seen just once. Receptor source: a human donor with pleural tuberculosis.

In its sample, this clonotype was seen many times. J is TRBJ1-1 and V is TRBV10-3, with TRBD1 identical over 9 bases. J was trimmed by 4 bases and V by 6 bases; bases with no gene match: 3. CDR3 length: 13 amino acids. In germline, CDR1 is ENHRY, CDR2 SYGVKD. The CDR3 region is CAIRGQGGTEAFF. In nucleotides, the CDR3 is TGTGCCATCAGGGGACAGGGTGGCACTGAAGCTTTCTTT.

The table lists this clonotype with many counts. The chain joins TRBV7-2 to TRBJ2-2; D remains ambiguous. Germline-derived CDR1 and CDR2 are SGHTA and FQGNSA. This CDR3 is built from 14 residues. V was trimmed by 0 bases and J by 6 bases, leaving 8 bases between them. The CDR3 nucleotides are TGTGCCAGCAGCTTAGCGCCAGGTTCCGGGGAGCTGTTTTTT. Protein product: CASSLAPGSGELFF.

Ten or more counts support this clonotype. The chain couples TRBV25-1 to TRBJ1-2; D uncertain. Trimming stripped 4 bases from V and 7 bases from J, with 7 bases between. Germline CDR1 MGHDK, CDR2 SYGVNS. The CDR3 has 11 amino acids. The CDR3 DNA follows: TGTGCCAGCAGTGCCCCTGCTGGCTACACCTTC. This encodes CASSAPAGYTF.

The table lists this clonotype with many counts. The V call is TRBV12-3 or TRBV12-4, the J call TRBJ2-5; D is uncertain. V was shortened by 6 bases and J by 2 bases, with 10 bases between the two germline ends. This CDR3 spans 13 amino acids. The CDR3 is CASRTLTQETQYF. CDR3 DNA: TGTGCCAGCAGGACTTTGACACAAGAGACCCAGTACTTC.

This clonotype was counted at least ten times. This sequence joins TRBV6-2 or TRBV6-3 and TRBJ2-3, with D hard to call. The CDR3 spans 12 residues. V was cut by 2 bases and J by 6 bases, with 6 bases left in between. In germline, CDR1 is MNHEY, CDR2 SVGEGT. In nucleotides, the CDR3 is TGTGCCAGCAGTTACCGCCCGGATACGCAGTATTTT. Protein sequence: CASSYRPDTQYF.

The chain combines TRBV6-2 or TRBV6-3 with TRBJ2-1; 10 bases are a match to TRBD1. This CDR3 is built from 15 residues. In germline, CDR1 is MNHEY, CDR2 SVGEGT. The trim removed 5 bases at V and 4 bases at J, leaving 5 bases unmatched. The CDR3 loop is CASSHRDRGYNEQFF. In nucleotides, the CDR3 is TGTGCCAGCAGTCACCGGGACAGGGGTTACAATGAGCAGTTCTTC.

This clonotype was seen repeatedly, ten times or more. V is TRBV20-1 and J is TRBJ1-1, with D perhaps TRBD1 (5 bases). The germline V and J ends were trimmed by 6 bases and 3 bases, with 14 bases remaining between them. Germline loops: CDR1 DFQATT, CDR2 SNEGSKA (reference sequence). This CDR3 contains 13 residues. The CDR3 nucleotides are TGCAGTGCCATCCCTGACAGTTACACTGAAGCTTTCTTT. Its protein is CSAIPDSYTEAFF.

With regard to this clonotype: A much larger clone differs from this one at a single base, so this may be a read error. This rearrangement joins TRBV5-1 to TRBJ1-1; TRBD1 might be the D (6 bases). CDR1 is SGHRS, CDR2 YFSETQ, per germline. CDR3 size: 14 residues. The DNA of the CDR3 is TGCGCCAGCAGCTTCGGGACACTAAACACTGAAGCTCTCTTT. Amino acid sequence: CASSFGTLNTEALF.

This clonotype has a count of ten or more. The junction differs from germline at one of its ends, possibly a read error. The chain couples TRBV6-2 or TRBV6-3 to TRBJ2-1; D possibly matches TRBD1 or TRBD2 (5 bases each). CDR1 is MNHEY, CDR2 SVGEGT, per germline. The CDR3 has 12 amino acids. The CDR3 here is CASSYSRDDGIF. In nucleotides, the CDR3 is TGTGCCAGCAGTTACTCGAGGGACGACGGCATCTTC.

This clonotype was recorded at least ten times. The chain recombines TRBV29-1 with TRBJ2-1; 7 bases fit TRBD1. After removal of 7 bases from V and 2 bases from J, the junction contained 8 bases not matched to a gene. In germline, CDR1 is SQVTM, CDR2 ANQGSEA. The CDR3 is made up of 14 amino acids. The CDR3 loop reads CSAKGDSTYNEQFF. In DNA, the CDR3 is TGCAGCGCCAAGGGGGACAGCACCTACAATGAGCAGTTCTTC.

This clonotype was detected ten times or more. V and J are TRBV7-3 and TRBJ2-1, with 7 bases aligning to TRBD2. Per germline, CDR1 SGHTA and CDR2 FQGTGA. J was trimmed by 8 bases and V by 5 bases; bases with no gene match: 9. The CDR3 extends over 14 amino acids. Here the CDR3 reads CASSLRTSSHEQFF. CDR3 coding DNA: TGTGCCAGCAGCCTAAGGACTAGTTCCCATGAGCAGTTCTTC. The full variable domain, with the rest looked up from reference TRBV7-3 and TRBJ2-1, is GAGVSQTPSNKVTEKGKYVELRCDPISGHTALYWYRQSLGQGPEFLIYFQGTGAADDSGLPNDRFFAVRPEGSVSTLKIQRTERGDSAVYLCASSLRTSSHEQFFGPGTRLTVL.

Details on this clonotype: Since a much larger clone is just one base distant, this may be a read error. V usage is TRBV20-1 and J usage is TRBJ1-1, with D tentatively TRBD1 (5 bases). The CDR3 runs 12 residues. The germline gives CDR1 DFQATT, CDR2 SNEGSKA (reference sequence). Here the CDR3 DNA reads TGCAGTGCTAGGAAAAGCCTCGAAGGGGCTCTCTTT. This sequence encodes CSARKSLEGALF.

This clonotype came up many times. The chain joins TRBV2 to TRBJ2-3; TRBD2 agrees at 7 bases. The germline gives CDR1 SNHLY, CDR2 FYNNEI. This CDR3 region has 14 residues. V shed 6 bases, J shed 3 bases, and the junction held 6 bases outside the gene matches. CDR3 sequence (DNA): TGTGCCAGCAGATCCGGGACTAATACAGATACGCAGTATTTT. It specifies CASRSGTNTDTQYF.

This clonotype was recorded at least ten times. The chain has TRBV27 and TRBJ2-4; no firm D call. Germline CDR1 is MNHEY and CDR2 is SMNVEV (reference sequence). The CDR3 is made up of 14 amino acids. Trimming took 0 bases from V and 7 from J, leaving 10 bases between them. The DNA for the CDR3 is TGTGCCAGCAGTTTATCCCCACGGTGGAACATTCAGTACTTC. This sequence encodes CASSLSPRWNIQYF.

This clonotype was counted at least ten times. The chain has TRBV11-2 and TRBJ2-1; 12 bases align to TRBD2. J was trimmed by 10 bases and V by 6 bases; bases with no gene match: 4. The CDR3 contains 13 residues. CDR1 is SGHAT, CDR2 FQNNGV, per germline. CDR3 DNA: TGTGCCAGCAGAAGACTAGCGGGAGAAGAGCAGTTCTTC. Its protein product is CASRRLAGEEQFF.

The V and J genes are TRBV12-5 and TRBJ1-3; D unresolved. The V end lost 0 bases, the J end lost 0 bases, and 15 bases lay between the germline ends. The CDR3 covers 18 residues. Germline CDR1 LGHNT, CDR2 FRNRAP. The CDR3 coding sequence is TGTGCTAGTGGTTTGGTGCAGCTCTTCGCTAGCTCTGGAAACACCATATATTTT. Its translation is CASGLVQLFASSGNTIYF.

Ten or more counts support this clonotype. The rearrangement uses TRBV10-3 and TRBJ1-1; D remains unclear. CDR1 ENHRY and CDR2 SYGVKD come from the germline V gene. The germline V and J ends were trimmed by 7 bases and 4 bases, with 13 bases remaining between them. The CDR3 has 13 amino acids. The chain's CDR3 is CAITSVEGTEAFF. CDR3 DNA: TGTGCCATCACTTCGGTGGAGGGCACTGAAGCTTTCTTT.

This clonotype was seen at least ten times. CDR3 region: CASSLLQGGTEAFF. CDR3 nucleotide sequence: TGTGCCAGCAGTCTACTACAGGGGGGCACTGAAGCTTTCTTT. The chain employs TRBV27 and TRBJ1-1; 8 bases are shared with TRBD1. In germline, CDR1 is MNHEY, CDR2 SMNVEV (reference sequence). V trimming: 5 bases; J trimming: 4 bases; junction bases outside the gene matches: 6. The CDR3 is 14 residues long.

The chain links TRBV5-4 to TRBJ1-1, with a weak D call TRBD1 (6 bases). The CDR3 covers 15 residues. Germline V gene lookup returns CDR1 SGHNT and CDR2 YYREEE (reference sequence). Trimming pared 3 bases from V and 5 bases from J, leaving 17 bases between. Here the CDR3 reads CASSSGGGLRTEAFF. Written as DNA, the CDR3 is TGTGCCAGCAGCTCGGGAGGGGGGCTAAGGACTGAAGCTTTCTTT.

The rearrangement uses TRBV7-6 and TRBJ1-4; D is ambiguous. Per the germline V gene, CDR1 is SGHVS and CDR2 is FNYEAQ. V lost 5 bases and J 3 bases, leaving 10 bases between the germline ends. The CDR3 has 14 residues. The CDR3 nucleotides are TGTGCCAGCAGCCCGGGGTCCTCTAATGAAAAACTGTTTTTT. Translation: CASSPGSSNEKLFF.

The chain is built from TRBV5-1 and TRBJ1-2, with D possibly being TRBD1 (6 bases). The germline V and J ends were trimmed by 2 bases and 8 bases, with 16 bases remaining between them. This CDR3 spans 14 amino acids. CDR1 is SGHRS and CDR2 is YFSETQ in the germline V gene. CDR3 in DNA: TGCGCCAGCAGCTTCAACAGGGAATCGGGAGGCTACACCTTC. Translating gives CASSFNRESGGYTF.

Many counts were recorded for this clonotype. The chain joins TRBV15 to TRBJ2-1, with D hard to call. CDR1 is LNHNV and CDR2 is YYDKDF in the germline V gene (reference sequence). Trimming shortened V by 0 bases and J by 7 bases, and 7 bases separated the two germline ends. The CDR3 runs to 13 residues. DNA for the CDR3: TGTGCCACCAGCAGAGATGAGGCAAATGAGCAGTTCTTC. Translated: CATSRDEANEQFF. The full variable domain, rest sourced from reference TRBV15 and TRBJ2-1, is DAMVIQNPRYQVTQFGKPVTLSCSQTLNHNVMYWYQQKSSQAPKLLFHYYDKDFNNEADTPDNFQSRRPNTSFCFLDIRSPGLGDTAMYLCATSRDEANEQFFGPGTRLTVL.

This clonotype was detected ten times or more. CDR3 protein: CASASLGGYTF. The CDR3, as DNA: TGTGCCAGCGCCTCTTTGGGAGGCTACACCTTC. The chain is built from TRBV12-3 or TRBV12-4 and TRBJ1-2, with D unclear. The V and J ends lost 8 bases and 8 bases respectively, with 12 bases between them. CDR3 length equals 11 residues.

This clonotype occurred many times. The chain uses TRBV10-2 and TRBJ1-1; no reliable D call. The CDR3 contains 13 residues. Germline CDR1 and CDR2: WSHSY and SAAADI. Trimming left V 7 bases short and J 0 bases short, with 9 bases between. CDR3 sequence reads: CASKAGMNTEAFF. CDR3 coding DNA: TGCGCCAGCAAGGCAGGCATGAACACTGAAGCTTTCTTT.

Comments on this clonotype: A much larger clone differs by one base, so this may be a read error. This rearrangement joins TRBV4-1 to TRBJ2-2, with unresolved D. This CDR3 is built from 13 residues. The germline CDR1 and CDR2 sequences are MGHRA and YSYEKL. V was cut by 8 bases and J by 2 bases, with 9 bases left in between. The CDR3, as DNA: TGCGCCAGCGGAAAGGGTAACACCGGGGAGCTGTTTTTT. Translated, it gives CASGKGNTGELFF.

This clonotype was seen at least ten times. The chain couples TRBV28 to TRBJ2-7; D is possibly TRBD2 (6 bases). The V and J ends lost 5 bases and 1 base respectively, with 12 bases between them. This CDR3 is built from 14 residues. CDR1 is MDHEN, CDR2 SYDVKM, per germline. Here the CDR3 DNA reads TGTGCCAGCAGTCTGGGGGGTGCGTCCTACGAGCAGTACTTC. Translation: CASSLGGASYEQYF.